This TCR beta chain came from a study of beta chain features in type 1 diabetes. Expressed TCRB transcripts were sequenced because the entire RNA isolate underwent reverse transcription. Assay: immunoSEQ multiplex PCR; the TCRdb copy retains only in-frame clones and omits some. Of around 120,000 clones detected, approximately 15% appear once; the ten largest clones hold around 2.5%. Points from the study as a whole: TCRB CDR3s from Type 1 diabetes patients were moderately but significantly shorter in all four CD4+ subsets. Type 1 diabetes patients had VDJ junctions that carried fewer insertions and more deletions.

The CDR3 contains 15 residues. The germline gives CDR1 MNHEY, CDR2 SVGAGI. Trimming took 0 bases from V and 3 from J; bases not matched to a gene: 1. About this clone itself: Its matching antigen is unknown. The sample contains more than one DNA sequence encoding this CDR3.

The sequence was obtained from a man younger than 30 with type 1 diabetes. The specimen was central memory CD4+ T cells from blood. The rearrangement uses TRBV6-5 and TRBJ2-7, with 11 bases fitting TRBD2. The CDR3: CASSYSGLADYEQYF. The CDR3 coding sequence is TGTGCCAGCAGTTACTCGGGACTAGCGGACTACGAGCAGTACTTC.